This entry lists 19 T cell receptor beta chains sequenced from one sample in a study of blood T cells in healthy people across ages. The use of a sample-barcoded 5' primer and a J-beta primer mix characterized a second PCR of about 6 to 12 cycles. TCRdb re-called the 5' RACE reads with MiXCR, one entry per CDR3 protein. The sample has about 650,000 distinct CDR3 sequences, roughly 32% seen once; the top ten hold 15%. The material sequenced was blood. These receptors all stem from a woman of 80 years or more in good health.

The chain recombines TRBV15 with TRBJ2-1; tentatively, D is TRBD1 or TRBD2 (5 bases each). Germline V gene sequence: CDR1 LNHNV, CDR2 YYDKDF (reference sequence). CDR3 length: 12 amino acids. Between the trimmed V and J ends, which lost 8 bases and 8 bases, there was a span of 13 bases. The CDR3 region is CATGTLVYEQFF. CDR3 coding DNA: TGTGCCACCGGGACCCTGGTGTATGAGCAGTTCTTC.

This clonotype was recorded at least ten times. J is TRBJ2-5 and V is TRBV10-3; no clear D gene. CDR3 length equals 14 residues. Per germline, CDR1 ENHRY and CDR2 SYGVKD. This CDR3 is CATRKGTSRETQYF. CDR3 DNA sequence: TGTGCTACCCGCAAGGGCACGTCCCGGGAGACCCAGTACTTC.

There are many counts of this clonotype. CDR3 DNA sequence: TGCAGTGCTAGACAGGGATCCGGGGCCAACGTCCTGACTTTC. Translated, it gives CSARQGSGANVLTF. V is TRBV20-1 and J is TRBJ2-6; a weak D match, TRBD1 (5 bases). Trimming took 2 bases from V and 4 from J, leaving 9 bases between them. CDR1 DFQATT and CDR2 SNEGSKA come from the germline V gene (reference sequence). The CDR3 is 14 residues long.

This clonotype was recorded a few times. This chain joins TRBV13 and TRBJ1-2; TRBD1 agrees at 12 bases. Unmatched junction bases numbered 13, after V lost 7 bases and J lost 4 bases. CDR1 is PRHDT, CDR2 FYEKMQ, per germline (reference sequence). This CDR3 is built from 17 residues. The CDR3 nucleotides are TGTGCCAGCACCCCGAAGGGACAGGGGGCCCGAAGCTATGGCTACACCTTC. Protein sequence: CASTPKGQGARSYGYTF.

In its sample, this clonotype was seen many times. With a much larger clone just one base away, this may be a read error. This chain links TRBV7-2 with TRBJ2-1; D is unresolved. The DNA end favors TRBJ2-7, so the J call may be wrong. Germline V gene data show CDR1 as SGHTA and CDR2 as FQGNSA. The CDR3 spans 12 residues. The CDR3 DNA reads TGTGCCAGCAGCGCATCCTACAATGAGCAGTACTTC. Its protein product is CASSASYNEQYF.

This clonotype was seen more than once but under ten times. The V and J genes are TRBV14 and TRBJ2-4; weak D call: TRBD2 (6 bases). The ends were cut back, 0 bases at V and 9 bases at J, with 21 bases in the middle. CDR3 size: 17 residues. Germline values: CDR1 SGHDN, CDR2 FVKESK. The CDR3 DNA follows: TGTGCCAGCAGCCAAGATCTTTCCGGAGGACTAACACGCATTCAGTACTTC. This gives the protein CASSQDLSGGLTRIQYF.

In this sample, this clonotype turned up once. This chain connects TRBV5-1 to TRBJ1-2; tentative D call: TRBD1 (5 bases). The V gene's germline CDR1 is SGHRS and CDR2 YFSETQ. V was pared by 5 bases and J by 3 bases, with 14 bases between. CDR3 length equals 14 residues. CDR3 protein: CASRPDGTDYGYTF. CDR3 DNA: TGCGCCAGCAGACCAGACGGGACCGACTATGGCTACACCTTC.

This clonotype occurred many times. The V call is TRBV6-1, the J call TRBJ2-6; no clear D gene. In germline, CDR1 is MNHNS, CDR2 SASEGT. Trimming took 5 bases from V and 0 from J, leaving 14 bases between them. The CDR3 sequence is 17 residues long. The CDR3 DNA follows: TGTGCCAGCAGTCCAAGTCGGCTCCGCTCTGGGGCCAACGTCCTGACTTTC. Translated: CASSPSRLRSGANVLTF.

The rearrangement links TRBV9 to TRBJ2-3; D gene ambiguous. Trimming took off 4 bases at V and 0 bases at J, with 12 bases between the two ends. Germline CDR1 SGDLS, CDR2 YYNGEE. The CDR3 loop spans 15 amino acids. CDR3 coding DNA: TGTGCCAGCAGCCTTTATGATACTAGCACAGATACGCAGTATTTT. As protein: CASSLYDTSTDTQYF.

This clonotype was counted once. The V and J genes are TRBV20-1 and TRBJ2-7, with D possibly matching TRBD1 (6 bases). Germline V lookup: CDR1 DFQATT, CDR2 SNEGSKA (reference sequence). This CDR3 is 15 amino acids long. V was trimmed by 4 bases and J by 1 base, leaving 17 bases between them. CDR3 protein: CSATDRLVASYEQYF. The CDR3 bases are TGCAGTGCTACCGACAGGCTAGTCGCATCCTACGAGCAGTACTTC.

About this clonotype: A single base separates this from a much larger clone, so it may be a read error. This chain connects TRBV7-3 to TRBJ2-5; no firm D call. V lost 5 bases, J lost 11 bases, and 21 bases lay in between. The CDR3 runs to 14 residues. Germline CDR1 is SGHTA and CDR2 is FQGTGA. The chain's CDR3 is CASSRAPGDNEQYF. The CDR3 DNA is TGTGCCAGCAGCCGTGCCCCAGGCGACAATGAGCAGTACTTC.

Of note for this clonotype: One base away lies a much larger clone, so this may be a sequencing read error. Here the CDR3 DNA reads TGTACCAGCAGTTTCTCAGGGAGGCGAGGAGAGCAGTACTTC. The encoded protein is CTSSFSGRRGEQYF. V usage is TRBV27 and J usage is TRBJ2-7; a possible D gene is TRBD2 (6 bases). This CDR3 spans 14 amino acids. Germline V gives CDR1 MNHEY, CDR2 SMNVEV (reference sequence).

On this clonotype: Being one base from a much bigger clone, this may be a read error. The chain employs TRBV4-2 and TRBJ2-3; 7 bases are a match to TRBD2. The length of the CDR3 is 15 residues. CDR1 is LGHNA and CDR2 is YNFKEQ in the germline V gene. CDR3 nucleotide sequence: TGTGCCGGCAGCCAAGGGGAGGGATCGTACGATACGCAGTATTTT. The encoded protein is CAGSQGEGSYDTQYF.

For this clonotype: A much larger clone differs from this one at a single base, so this may be a read error. V is TRBV9 and J is TRBJ2-7, with D perhaps TRBD1 or TRBD2 (5 bases each). The length of the CDR3 is 14 residues. The V gene's germline CDR1 is SGDLS and CDR2 YYNGEE. The CDR3 bases are TGTGCCGGCAGCGTAGGACCGGGGCCCTACGAGCAGTACTTC. It specifies CAGSVGPGPYEQYF.

The V and J genes are TRBV7-2 and TRBJ2-3; D unclear. V dropped 6 bases and J dropped 5 bases, with 9 bases sitting between them. The CDR3 is 12 residues long. Germline V lookup: CDR1 SGHTA, CDR2 FQGNSA. In nucleotides, the CDR3 is TGTGCCAGCAGATACTTGGGAGATACGCAGTATTTT. This encodes CASRYLGDTQYF. Using reference TRBV7-2 and TRBJ2-3 for the parts outside the CDR3, the full variable domain is GAGVSQSPSNKVTEKGKDVELRCDPISGHTALYWYRQSLGQGLEFLIYFQGNSAPDKSGLPSDRFSAERTGGSVSTLTIQRTQQEDSAVYLCASRYLGDTQYFGPGTRLTVL.

Comment on this clonotype: A read error may be the cause here, since a much bigger clone is one base away. The CDR3 protein is CASSLSGVSHSGANVLTF. CDR3 nucleotides: TGTGCCAGCAGTCTCAGTGGGGTATCTCATTCTGGGGCCAACGTCCTGACTTTC. This chain uses TRBV12-3 or TRBV12-4 with TRBJ2-6, with D unresolved. V was clipped by 5 bases and J by 1 base, with 18 bases between them. The CDR3 length is 18 residues.

This clonotype was observed many times. The chain employs TRBV7-8 and TRBJ2-5; 7 bases are a match to TRBD2. Trimming took 5 bases from V and 3 from J; bases not matched to a gene: 9. Germline CDR1 reads SGHVS; CDR2 reads FQNEAQ. CDR3 length: 15 amino acids. The CDR3 coding sequence is TGTGCCAGCAGCCAGCGGGGACCACCGGAAGAGACCCAGTACTTC. It codes for CASSQRGPPEETQYF. The full variable domain, in which reference TRBV7-8 and TRBJ2-5 provide the parts outside the CDR3, is GAGVSQSPRYKVAKRGQDVALRCDPISGHVSLFWYQQALGQGPEFLTYFQNEAQLDKSGLPSDRFFAERPEGSVSTLKIQRTQQEDSAVYLCASSQRGPPEETQYFGPGTRLLVL.

This rearrangement joins TRBV7-8 to TRBJ2-7, with 7 bases aligning to TRBD2. CDR1 and CDR2 from the germline V gene are SGHVS and FQNEAQ. The junction had 10 bases not matched to a gene; V was cut back by 5 bases and J by 3 bases. This CDR3 comprises 15 residues. CDR3 sequence (DNA): TGTGCCAGCAGCCCTCAGCGGGACCCAAGCTACGAGCAGTACTTC. It specifies CASSPQRDPSYEQYF.

This clonotype was counted between two and nine times. Just one base apart from a much larger clone, this may be a read error. The rearrangement joins TRBV11-2 to TRBJ2-3; D remains unclear. This CDR3 contains 13 residues. Trimming took off 6 bases at V and 0 bases at J, with 7 bases between the two ends. Germline lookup yields CDR1 SGHAT and CDR2 FQNNGV. The CDR3 loop is CASRVRSTDTQYF. The CDR3 coding sequence is TGTGCCAGCAGGGTCAGAAGCACAGATACGCAGTATTTT.